A single TCR beta chain is shown here with its context. The sample originates from a study of technical replicates of blood from several donors. The CDR3 spans 16 residues. V was cut by 4 bases and J by 2 bases, with 18 bases left in between. CDR1 is SGHDT, CDR2 YYEEEE, per germline. TCRdb's copy holds only in-frame clones and misses some; the assay was immunoSEQ multiplex PCR. The sample includes around 69,000 clones, 75% to 90% of them seen just once. Specimen: PBMCs. The genes are TRBV5-6 and TRBJ1-2; TRBD1 is a possible D gene (5 bases). This TCR was recovered from a human donor in good health. Some clones in this sample may be carry-over from other donors' samples. The CDR3 nucleotides read TGTGCCAGCAGCGTAAGGGGCTTCCCCGGAAACTATGGCTACACCTTC. Translating gives CASSVRGFPGNYGYTF.